The 21 T cell receptor beta chains below were found in one sample sequenced in a study of T cell clonality in common variable immunodeficiency. The assay was immunoSEQ multiplex PCR, and TCRdb's table has in-frame clones only and misses some. The repertoire has approximately 57,000 clones, none seen only once; the ten largest take under 0.9%. Input material: peripheral blood mononuclear cells. Every receptor here comes from a person aged 18-69 years in good health.

This clone was seen at least ten times. Read sequence stops 3 residues before the CDR3 end, and the germline J gene provides the missing end. The chain employs TRBV7-9 and TRBJ1-1; a possible D gene is TRBD1 (6 bases). Germline CDR1 SEHNR, CDR2 FQNEAQ (reference sequence). CDR3 length equals 12 residues. The V end was cut by 4 bases, the J end by 7 bases, with 10 bases between. The CDR3 here is CASSSKGVEAFF. The sequenced CDR3 bases are TGTGCCAGCAGCTCCAAGGGGGTTGAA.

This clone was seen ten or more times. Sequencing ends 3 residues short of the CDR3 end; the germline J gene provides the rest. The chain combines TRBV12-3 or TRBV12-4 with TRBJ1-1; D gene unclear. The CDR3 spans 13 residues. Trimming removed 5 bases from V and 6 bases from J, with 13 bases in between. CDR3 in amino acids: CASSQVRGPEAFF. The part of the CDR3 DNA that was read is TGTGCCAGCAGTCAAGTACGAGGGCCTGAA.

This clone was observed a handful of times. The read ends 3 residues early relative to the CDR3; the germline J gene fills the gap. The genes are TRBV19 and TRBJ1-2, with D perhaps matching TRBD1 (6 bases). The CDR3 sequence is 15 residues long. Germline V gene data show CDR1 as LNHDA and CDR2 as SQIVND (reference sequence). This CDR3 reads CASSILAGASNDYTF. The part of the CDR3 DNA that was read is TGTGCCAGTTCTATACTAGCGGGGGCTTCAAATGAC.

This clone was detected many times. The read comes to an end 3 residues before the CDR3 does, leaving the germline J gene to fill in the end. The rearrangement links TRBV14 to TRBJ2-1; 7 bases match TRBD1. The CDR3 totals 13 residues. Germline CDR1 SGHDN, CDR2 FVKESK. With V trimmed by 4 bases and J by 9 bases, 6 bases remained unmatched. CDR3: CASSLYRGREQFF. The CDR3 DNA, read in part, is TGTGCCAGCAGCCTATACAGGGGTCGTGAG.

This clone was observed many times. The read comes to an end 3 residues before the CDR3 does, leaving the germline J gene to fill in the end. The rearrangement joins TRBV13 to TRBJ2-3, with 10 positions matching TRBD2. V shed 5 bases and J 2 bases; nucleotides not matched to a gene: 10. Germline CDR1 and CDR2: PRHDT and FYEKMQ (reference sequence). The CDR3 runs to 17 residues. This chain's CDR3 is CASSRRTSGKITDTQYF. The sequenced part of the CDR3 DNA is TGTGCCAGCAGCCGCAGGACTAGCGGAAAAATCACAGATACG. The full variable domain, in which reference TRBV13 and TRBJ2-3 provide the parts outside the CDR3, is AAGVIQSPRHLIKEKRETATLKCYPIPRHDTVYWYQQGPGQDPQFLISFYEKMQSDKGSIPDRFSAQQFSDYHSELNMSSLELGDSALYFCASSRRTSGKITDTQYFGPGTRLTVL.

As concerns this clone: The read finishes 3 residues shy of the CDR3 end, and the germline J gene is used to complete it. The rearrangement uses TRBV7-3 and TRBJ1-2; D is ambiguous. This CDR3 contains 13 residues. Germline V lookup: CDR1 SGHTA, CDR2 FQGTGA. CDR3 residues: CASSFYGGYDYTF. Partial CDR3 DNA: TGTGCCAGCAGCTTCTATGGCGGCTACGAC. Supplemented by reference TRBV7-3 and TRBJ1-2, the full variable domain reads GAGVSQTPSNKVTEKGKYVELRCDPISGHTALYWYRQSLGQGPEFLIYFQGTGAADDSGLPNDRFFAVRPEGSVSTLKIQRTERGDSAVYLCASSFYGGYDYTFGSGTRLTVV.

This clone was found many times. The read falls 3 residues short of the CDR3 end, and the missing part is taken from the germline J gene. The V gene is TRBV15, the J gene TRBJ2-1, with D maybe TRBD2 (6 bases). Germline-derived CDR1 and CDR2 are LNHNV and YYDKDF (reference sequence). The CDR3 runs 21 residues. Deletions cut 0 bases from V and 4 bases from J, with 28 bases between. The CDR3 is CATSRDRRARDTFKVYNEQFF. The covered CDR3 bases are TGTGCCACCAGCAGAGATCGGAGGGCTCGCGACACATTTAAGGTTTACAATGAG.

This clone was seen ten or more times. The read falls 3 residues short of the CDR3 end, and the missing part is taken from the germline J gene. The V and J genes are TRBV11-2 and TRBJ1-2, with D hard to call. The CDR3 runs 14 residues. Germline V gene lookup returns CDR1 SGHAT and CDR2 FQNNGV. The DNA read from the CDR3 is TGTGCCAGCAGCCCCGGGGAGGGTGAAGAGACC. The encoded protein is CASSPGEGEET. Given in full, the CDR3 is CASSPGEGEETYTF.

This clone has ten or more counts. The part of the CDR3 DNA that was read is TGCGCCAGCAGCTTGGGTCCGGGACTAGCGGGAGCAGGCAATGAG. Translation: CASSLGPGLAGAGNE. The whole CDR3 region reads CASSLGPGLAGAGNEQFF. The V and J genes are TRBV5-1 and TRBJ2-1, with 14 bases identical to TRBD2. The read finishes 3 residues shy of the CDR3 end, and the germline J gene is used to complete it. The junction had 8 bases not matched to a gene; V was cut back by 0 bases and J by 6 bases. CDR3 size: 18 residues. Germline CDR1 SGHRS, CDR2 YFSETQ.

This clone showed up many times. The sequence runs out 3 residues before the end of the CDR3; the remainder is reconstructed from the germline J gene. This chain connects TRBV4-1 to TRBJ2-5; 7 nucleotides align to TRBD2. The ends lost 4 bases at V and 5 bases at J; junction bases unmatched: 16. The germline V gene has CDR1 MGHRA and CDR2 YSYEKL. The CDR3 contains 17 residues. CDR3 DNA (partial): TGCGCCAGCAGCCGCTATGGGCCTAGCGGTAACTCGGAGACC. Translated: CASSRYGPSGNSET. The whole CDR3 protein reads CASSRYGPSGNSETQYF.

This clone was found many times. The read falls 3 residues short of the CDR3 end, and the missing part is taken from the germline J gene. This chain joins TRBV6-2 or TRBV6-3 and TRBJ1-1; a possible D gene is TRBD1 (6 bases). Trimming pared 4 bases from V and 0 bases from J, leaving 12 bases between. Germline assignment: CDR1 MNHEY and CDR2 SVGEGT. This CDR3 contains 15 residues. The sequenced CDR3 bases are TGTGCCAGCAGTTCGGGGGGGCTGTTGAACACTGAA. Residues: CASSSGGLLNTE. The CDR3 in its entirety is CASSSGGLLNTEAFF.

This clone showed up many times. At one end, the junction sequence differs from germline, possibly due to a read error. The read is 3 residues too short to cover the CDR3 end, so that end is filled in from the germline J gene. V usage is TRBV20-1 and J usage is TRBJ2-7; 11 bases are a match to TRBD2. This CDR3 has 16 residues. Per the germline V gene, CDR1 is DFQATT and CDR2 is SNEGSKA (reference sequence). The DNA read from the CDR3 is TGCAGTGCCAGAGGGACTAGCGGTCGGTTATTCTACGAG. Its translation is CSARGTSGRLFYE. The full-length CDR3 reads as CSARGTSGRLFYEQYF.

This clone was counted many times. The CDR3 reads CAIFGGGYTF. The DNA read from the CDR3 is TGTGCCATCTTCGGAGGGGGC. The rearrangement joins TRBV10-3 to TRBJ1-2, with D unresolved. The CDR3 end lies 3 residues beyond the end of the read and is filled in from the germline J gene. The germline gives CDR1 ENHRY, CDR2 SYGVKD. The CDR3 has 10 amino acids.

This clone was seen ten or more times. The CDR3 goes on 3 residues after the read ends, and that part is filled in from the germline J gene. The chain couples TRBV30 to TRBJ2-1; TRBD2 agrees at 10 bases. V was pared by 2 bases and J by 4 bases, with 2 bases of the junction left unmatched. The CDR3 sequence is 14 residues long. The germline gives CDR1 GTSNPN, CDR2 SVGIG (reference sequence). The sequenced CDR3 bases are TGTGCCTGGAGTCTAGCGGGAGTATACAATGAG. Translated: CAWSLAGVYNE. The full CDR3 protein reads CAWSLAGVYNEQFF. Looking up the rest from reference TRBV30 and TRBJ2-1 gives the full variable domain: SQTIHQWPATLVQPVGSPLSLECTVEGTSNPNLYWYRQAAGRGLQLLFYSVGIGQISSEVPQNLSASRPQDRQFILSSKKLLLSDSGFYLCAWSLAGVYNEQFFGPGTRLTVL.

This clone occurred many times. The read is 3 residues too short to cover the CDR3 end, so that end is filled in from the germline J gene. The chain has TRBV5-1 and TRBJ1-1, with 7 bases that match TRBD1. CDR1 SGHRS and CDR2 YFSETQ come from the germline V gene. The CDR3 is 15 residues long. Trimming at V came to 0 bases and at J to 1 base, leaving 3 bases not matched to a gene. CDR3 bases read: TGCGCCAGCAGCTTGGCCGGGACAGAGAACACTGAA. Protein product: CASSLAGTENTE. The CDR3 in its entirety is CASSLAGTENTEAFF.

This clone was detected many times. The read ends 3 residues before the CDR3 terminus; that terminus is restored from the germline J gene. V gene TRBV12-5 combines with J gene TRBJ2-7; 9 bases map to TRBD1. The ends lost 3 bases at V and 0 bases at J; junction bases unmatched: 3. This CDR3 has 15 residues. In germline, CDR1 is LGHNT, CDR2 FRNRAP. The covered CDR3 bases are TGTGCTAGTGGTTTTGGACAGGGGACCTCCTACGAG. Encoded protein: CASGFGQGTSYE. The entire CDR3 protein is CASGFGQGTSYEQYF.

This clone was seen repeatedly, ten times or more. The read comes to an end 3 residues before the CDR3 does, leaving the germline J gene to fill in the end. The rearrangement uses TRBV11-2 and TRBJ2-2; possible D gene TRBD1, 6 bases. In germline, CDR1 is SGHAT, CDR2 FQNNGV. V was trimmed by 5 bases and J by 2 bases, leaving 9 bases between them. The CDR3 runs 14 residues. The CDR3 reads CASSPRGNTGELFF. CDR3 bases read: TGTGCCAGCAGCCCCAGGGGCAACACCGGGGAG.

This clone appeared many times. The read ends 3 residues shy of where the CDR3 ends; the end is completed using the germline J gene. The chain recombines TRBV29-1 with TRBJ1-4, with no clear D. V was trimmed by 5 bases and J by 10 bases, leaving 17 bases between them. The germline gives CDR1 SQVTM, CDR2 ANQGSEA. CDR3 length: 13 residues. The CDR3 protein is CSVTGTRVGKLFF. The CDR3 bases that were read are TGCAGCGTTACGGGTACCCGTGTTGGAAAA.

This clone was recorded many times. The read gets to within 3 residues of the CDR3 end, and the germline J gene fills in the rest. The chain joins TRBV10-3 to TRBJ2-1, with 10 positions matching TRBD1. The V gene end was trimmed by 11 bases and the J gene end by 6 bases; junction bases not matched to a gene: 4. The CDR3 consists of 12 residues. Germline V lookup: CDR1 ENHRY, CDR2 SYGVKD. The CDR3 protein is CAAWTGGNEQFF. CDR3 bases read: TGTGCCGCCTGGACAGGGGGCAATGAG.

At least ten counts were recorded for this clone. The read terminates 3 residues ahead of where the CDR3 ends, so the germline J gene completes it. The chain joins TRBV7-2 to TRBJ1-5; TRBD1 aligns across 7 bases. The CDR3 loop spans 14 amino acids. V lost 4 bases, J lost 5 bases, and 5 bases stayed unmatched. The germline gives CDR1 SGHTA, CDR2 FQGNSA. CDR3 loop: CASSSQGSDQPQHF. The CDR3 bases that were read are TGTGCCAGCAGCTCACAGGGGTCGGATCAGCCC.

This clone was recorded at least ten times. The missing CDR3 end, 3 residues past where the read stops, is filled in from the germline J gene. The chain is built from TRBV4-1 and TRBJ2-2, with 11 bases matching TRBD2. Germline values: CDR1 MGHRA, CDR2 YSYEKL. The junction had 7 bases not matched to a gene; V was cut back by 1 base and J by 3 bases. CDR3 length equals 18 residues. The CDR3 loop reads CASSQVFVAGGYTGELFF. Incomplete CDR3 DNA: TGCGCCAGCAGCCAAGTATTTGTAGCGGGAGGGTACACCGGGGAG.